Given below is one TCR beta chain in context. What this receptor recognizes is not known. Base qualities were left out, and no much larger clone turns up one base away. Via the germline V gene (reference sequence), CDR1 is SGHNT and CDR2 YYREEE. The germline V and J ends show losses of 3 bases and 1 base respectively, and no gene match explains 7 bases of the junction. Reading from cysteine to phenylalanine, the CDR3 counts 15 amino acids. Of all the DNA, just the CDR3 is kept, 45 bases in frame from base 1. Interpreted using the paper, the time point label stands for: week 47, end of study. Every vaccine dose consisted of 300 ug of a 20-mer mutant IDH1 peptide in Montanide, administered subcutaneously together with topical imiquimod. Across visits V03 through V10, patients got a total of eight vaccinations, given in weeks 1, 3, 5, 7, 11, 15, 19 and 23. Donors had newly diagnosed WHO grade 3 or 4 IDH1-mutant astrocytomas with loss of nuclear ATRX. The samples were drawn from NOA16, a multicentre, single-arm, open-label phase I trial in Germany that tested a mutant IDH1 peptide vaccine in humans for the first time. Genomic DNA for TCRB sequencing was isolated from EDTA blood with the DNeasy Blood and Tissue Kit.

The library relied on the immunoSEQ multiplex PCR assay. Rearranged TCR beta chain sequences were amplified using the hsTCRB Kit according to the manufacturer's protocol. An Illumina MiSeq was used to sequence the TCRB libraries. The original methods were these. The kit vendor's proprietary platform handled demultiplexing, trimming and gene mapping. TCRdb mirrors the immuneACCESS table, restricted to in-frame sequences. Some clones are absent from its copies; in checked studies, under half trace to an unresolved V gene, and the reason for the others is unknown. The V and J calls and clone size come from that table; D and trimming were worked out from the DNA. The sample table contains fewer than 85,000 clones; only one count was recorded for 75% to 85% of them. The top ten clonotypes cover around 5.3% of the sample. The data were taken from a study of a mutant IDH1 vaccine in newly diagnosed glioma (dated by TCRdb to about 2021). Turning to the overall study: Vaccination started 4-6 weeks after radiotherapy alone, or was given together with temozolomide cycles in the groups whose treatment included chemotherapy. The roughly 33 treated patients were approximately 60% male and around 40% female, with a mean age of 40.4 years. Before enrollment, most patients had been given radiochemotherapy with temozolomide as standard therapy, while the rest had received either radiotherapy alone or temozolomide alone. Visit V12 was the week-35 safety follow-up and visit V13 was the week-47 end of study. Peripheral blood was drawn at six visits: V03 (baseline), V05, V07, V10, V12 and V13. For exploratory analyses, longitudinal TCRB deep sequencing was carried out in 25 treated patients wherever samples were available.

Study-level results and caveats: The authors noted that analyses of patient blood samples could not be reproduced because of sample limitations. No apparent relationship was observed between pseudoprogression and alterations in the top peripheral T cell clonotypes detected by TCRB sequencing. Vaccine-induced immune responses across multiple MHC alleles were detected in 90% to 95% of patients. PBMC samples for TCRB deep sequencing were selected based on availability.

This sequence was found in a man between 40 and 49 years old with glioma. The sequence links TRBV5-4 to TRBJ2-7; TRBD1 lines up with 7 middle nucleotides. The sample was PBMCs, taken from a glioma patient whose treatment included an IDH1 peptide vaccine. The CDR3 protein sequence reads: CASSSLAGGSYEQYF. The sequenced DNA is TGTGCCAGCAGCTCCTTGGCAGGGGGATCCTACGAGCAGTACTTC.